The 19 T cell receptor beta chains below come from one sample, sequenced in a study of technical replicates of blood from four donors. Libraries were prepared by immunoSEQ multiplex PCR; TCRdb keeps only in-frame clonotypes and omits some of them. Seen here are approximately 70,000 clones, about nine tenths observed once, and the top ten hold about 0.35%. The sequencing input was T cells isolated from PBMCs. The receptors here all came from a human donor in good health.

This chain connects TRBV19 to TRBJ2-7, with D possibly matching TRBD1 (6 bases). The CDR3 contains 13 residues. The V gene's germline CDR1 is LNHDA and CDR2 SQIVND (reference sequence). The V and J ends lost 5 bases and 3 bases respectively, with 11 bases between them. CDR3 sequence (DNA): TGTGCCAGTAGTTTACAGGGTCTCTACGAGCAGTACTTC. This gives the protein CASSLQGLYEQYF.

This chain connects TRBV6-1 to TRBJ2-1, with D perhaps matching TRBD2 (5 bases). This CDR3 has 15 amino acids. The V and J ends lost 5 bases and 6 bases respectively, with 17 bases between them. Germline assignment: CDR1 MNHNS and CDR2 SASEGT. The CDR3 loop reads CASSISPGMGNEQFF. The CDR3 region has the DNA TGTGCCAGCAGTATAAGTCCGGGGATGGGCAATGAGCAGTTCTTC.

This chain uses TRBV5-1 with TRBJ1-4; 9 bases agree with TRBD1. The CDR3 runs to 15 residues. V gave up 4 bases and J gave up 3 bases; unmatched junction bases: 4. The germline gives CDR1 SGHRS, CDR2 YFSETQ. CDR3 amino acids: CASSVYRGPNEKLFF. The CDR3 bases are TGCGCCAGCAGCGTTTACAGGGGGCCTAATGAAAAACTGTTTTTT.

V is TRBV5-4 and J is TRBJ2-1; 7 bases align to TRBD2. Per germline, CDR1 SGHNT and CDR2 YYREEE (reference sequence). Unmatched junction bases numbered 4, after V lost 0 bases and J lost 4 bases. The CDR3 consists of 15 residues. This CDR3 reads CASSLVASGYNEQFF. The CDR3 nucleotides read TGTGCCAGCAGCTTGGTGGCTAGCGGTTACAATGAGCAGTTCTTC.

This clone was observed a handful of times. V gene TRBV2 combines with J gene TRBJ1-1; no firm D call. The CDR3 length is 13 residues. Germline V gene data show CDR1 as SNHLY and CDR2 as FYNNEI. V was pared by 6 bases and J by 2 bases, with 10 bases between. In DNA form, the CDR3 reads TGTGCCAGCAGACAGCCCCTAAACACTGAAGCTTTCTTT. Translation: CASRQPLNTEAFF.

The chain has TRBV18 and TRBJ2-7; 7 nucleotides align to TRBD1. The CDR3 is 17 residues long. Germline assignment: CDR1 KGHSH and CDR2 LQKENI. V gave up 5 bases and J gave up 0 bases; unmatched junction bases: 13. CDR3 sequence reads: CASSYWSRTGDSYEQYF. In DNA form, the CDR3 reads TGTGCCAGCTCATATTGGTCTAGGACAGGCGACTCCTACGAGCAGTACTTC.

The gene calls are TRBV5-1 and TRBJ2-7, with TRBD2 identical over 15 bases. In germline, CDR1 is SGHRS, CDR2 YFSETQ. Losses at the gene ends were 6 bases for V and 2 bases for J; bases not matched to a gene: 9. The CDR3 loop spans 17 amino acids. The CDR3, as DNA: TGCGCCAGCAACTCGGGACTAGCGGGAGGAGCTACCTACGAGCAGTACTTC. Translated: CASNSGLAGGATYEQYF.

This clone has only one observation. The rearrangement links TRBV7-9 to TRBJ1-1; D not certain. CDR3 length: 16 amino acids. CDR1 and CDR2 from the germline V gene are SEHNR and FQNEAQ (reference sequence). The V and J ends lost 1 base and 0 bases respectively, with 12 bases between them. The CDR3 DNA follows: TGTGCCAGCAGCTTAGTTCGGGTAATTATGAACACTGAAGCTTTCTTT. Its translation: CASSLVRVIMNTEAFF.

This clone was observed a single time. The CDR3 reads CASSWDRGNTEAFF. CDR3 coding DNA: TGCGCCAGCAGCTGGGACAGGGGAAACACTGAAGCTTTCTTT. The V call is TRBV5-1, the J call TRBJ1-1, with 10 bases identical to TRBD1. The CDR3 runs to 14 residues. After removal of 3 bases from V and 2 bases from J, the junction contained 1 base not matched to a gene. Germline-derived CDR1 and CDR2 are SGHRS and YFSETQ.

This rearrangement joins TRBV14 to TRBJ2-1; 9 nucleotides align to TRBD2. Germline V CDR1 and CDR2: SGHDN, FVKESK. The CDR3 extends over 16 amino acids. The ends lost 1 base at V and 10 bases at J; junction bases unmatched: 11. CDR3 coding DNA: TGTGCCAGCAGCCAAGTGTTAGCGGGAGTCTTCCGGGAGCAGTTCTTC. Translating gives CASSQVLAGVFREQFF.

V gene TRBV5-1 combines with J gene TRBJ2-7; D is perhaps TRBD2 (6 bases). Trimming stripped 4 bases from V and 3 bases from J, with 17 bases between. There are 15 residues in the CDR3. Looked up from germline, CDR1 is SGHRS and CDR2 is YFSETQ. CDR3 coding DNA: TGCGCCAGCAGCCCGGTCGCGGGAAAGGTCTACGAGCAGTACTTC. Translating it yields CASSPVAGKVYEQYF.

The genes are TRBV10-3 and TRBJ2-7; D is perhaps TRBD1 (5 bases). Germline CDR1 and CDR2: ENHRY and SYGVKD. With 0 bases removed from V and 0 bases from J, the gap between germline ends came to 9 bases. The CDR3 runs to 15 residues. The CDR3 nucleotides are TGTGCCATCAGTGAGTCGGGGCTACTCTCCTACGAGCAGTACTTC. This encodes CAISESGLLSYEQYF.

This chain links TRBV2 with TRBJ2-2, with D tentatively TRBD2 (5 bases). With 5 bases removed from V and 1 base from J, the gap between germline ends came to 14 bases. This CDR3 comprises 16 residues. Germline CDR1 and CDR2: SNHLY and FYNNEI. The CDR3 DNA reads TGTGCCAGCAGTCCTCCGAGGGAGCGGAACACCGGGGAGCTGTTTTTT. Its protein product is CASSPPRERNTGELFF.

The chain carries TRBV29-1 and TRBJ2-1; 10 bases are a match to TRBD1. Germline trimming cut 7 bases from V and 4 bases from J; bases unmatched to any gene: 13. The length of the CDR3 is 16 residues. Germline CDR1 is SQVTM and CDR2 is ANQGSEA. CDR3 region: CSETGGSGGRYNEQFF. CDR3 DNA: TGCAGCGAGACAGGGGGCTCAGGCGGGAGATACAATGAGCAGTTCTTC.

The chain carries TRBV11-2 and TRBJ2-7, with D possibly being TRBD2 (6 bases). Trimming pared 1 base from V and 5 bases from J, leaving 12 bases between. The CDR3 length is 14 residues. The germline gives CDR1 SGHAT, CDR2 FQNNGV. The DNA of the CDR3 is TGTGCCAGCAGCTTAGTCCGGGAGATAAACGAGCAGTACTTC. Encoded protein: CASSLVREINEQYF.

The chain links TRBV7-9 to TRBJ2-3; tentative D call: TRBD1 (6 bases). The V end was cut by 8 bases, the J end by 5 bases, with 17 bases between. Per the germline V gene, CDR1 is SEHNR and CDR2 is FQNEAQ (reference sequence). This CDR3 is 14 amino acids long. CDR3 protein: CASAKPLDRDTQYF. DNA for the CDR3: TGTGCCAGCGCCAAGCCCTTGGACAGAGATACGCAGTATTTT.

This clone was seen a few times. This sequence joins TRBV7-3 and TRBJ2-5; 11 positions agree with TRBD2. Trimming removed 5 bases from V and 4 bases from J; junction bases left unmatched: 3. CDR1 and CDR2 (germline): SGHTA, FQGTGA. This CDR3 region has 14 residues. The CDR3 here is CASSPGLAGETQYF. The CDR3, as DNA: TGTGCCAGCAGCCCAGGACTAGCGGGAGAGACCCAGTACTTC.

The V and J genes are TRBV5-6 and TRBJ1-1; D unresolved. V was cut by 0 bases and J by 1 base, with 7 bases left in between. Germline CDR1 SGHDT, CDR2 YYEEEE. The CDR3 covers 14 residues. DNA of the CDR3: TGTGCCAGCAGCTTGGGGCGGGGGAACACTGAAGCTTTCTTT. Translating it yields CASSLGRGNTEAFF.

This sequence joins TRBV2 and TRBJ2-1; 13 bases agree with TRBD2. J was trimmed by 9 bases and V by 7 bases; bases with no gene match: 6. The CDR3 has 14 amino acids. Germline loops: CDR1 SNHLY, CDR2 FYNNEI. This CDR3 reads CASNGLAGVGEQFF. CDR3 bases: TGTGCCAGCAATGGACTAGCGGGAGTGGGTGAGCAGTTCTTC.